This TCR beta chain was profiled in a study of shared clonotypes between healthy human individuals. There are 15 residues in the CDR3. Germline loops: CDR1 SGHRS, CDR2 YFSETQ. Between the trimmed V and J ends, which lost 4 bases and 0 bases, there was a span of 11 bases. Clones were sequenced by immunoSEQ multiplex PCR, and TCRdb holds only the in-frame ones, with some missing. The table lists about 1 million clones, approximately 70% of them singletons. The TCR was taken from a young man in good health. The chain combines TRBV5-1 with TRBJ1-3; TRBD1 is a possible D gene (5 bases). The material sequenced was memory CD4+ T cells sorted from blood. Subset described: CD45RA-negative fraction. Here the CDR3 reads CASSRDGGSGNTIYF. CDR3 nucleotides: TGCGCCAGCAGCCGGGACGGAGGCTCTGGAAACACCATATATTTT.